These T cell receptor beta chains were read from a single sample in a study of PD-1 blockade in classical Hodgkin lymphoma. Using immunoSEQ multiplex PCR, the repertoire was profiled, and TCRdb retains in-frame clones only, with some absent. The profile covers tens of thousands of clones, with about 91% appearing a single time and around 10% taken by the ten largest. This sample comprised peripheral blood mononuclear cells (PBMCs), obtained before the second cycle of nivolumab. Source of these receptors: a human donor with classical Hodgkin lymphoma. The CDR3 runs from the conserved cysteine through the conserved F or W. A D gene is named only where the DNA matches it firmly. Size is omitted from some rows. Given values are once, few, many or a class for expanded clones.

clone size: NA; D gene: TRBD1; V gene: TRBV5-1; J gene: TRBJ2-2; CDR3 DNA: TGCGCCAGCAGCTGGGACAGGGGAGGATCCACCGGGGAGCTGTTTTTT; CDR3 protein: CASSWDRGGSTGELFF
clone size: NA; D gene: NA; V gene: TRBV7-9; J gene: TRBJ2-3; CDR3 DNA: TGTGCCAGCAGCGACAGACTAGCAGGGGGTACGGATACGCAGTATTTT; CDR3 protein: CASSDRLAGGTDTQYF
clone size: NA; D gene: TRBD2; V gene: TRBV2; J gene: TRBJ2-5; CDR3 DNA: TGTGCCAGCAGCTCAGACCTGGGAGGGGAGACCCAGTACTTC; CDR3 protein: CASSSDLGGETQYF
clone size: NA; D gene: NA; V gene: TRBV29-1; J gene: TRBJ1-1; CDR3 DNA: TGCAGCGTTGAGAGACAGCTGAACACTGAAGCTTTCTTT; CDR3 protein: CSVERQLNTEAFF
clone size: NA; D gene: TRBD2; V gene: TRBV5-1; J gene: TRBJ2-6; CDR3 DNA: TGCGCCAGCAGCTTGGCGGGAGGGCCGAGAGGGGCCAACGTCCTGACTTTC; CDR3 protein: CASSLAGGPRGANVLTF
clone size: NA; D gene: TRBD1; V gene: TRBV5-4; J gene: TRBJ1-3; CDR3 DNA: TGTGCCAGCAGCTACAAACAGGGGGAACCTTCTGGAAACACCATATATTTT; CDR3 protein: CASSYKQGEPSGNTIYF
clone size: once; D gene: TRBD2; V gene: TRBV13; J gene: TRBJ2-3; CDR3 DNA: TGTGCCAGCAGCCTCCTGACTAGCGGCGCTAGCACAGATACGCAGTATTTT; CDR3 protein: CASSLLTSGASTDTQYF
clone size: NA; D gene: TRBD2; V gene: TRBV4-2; J gene: TRBJ2-5; CDR3 DNA: TGTGCCAGCAGCCAAGAAGGACTAGCGGGAAGAGAGACCCAGTACTTC; CDR3 protein: CASSQEGLAGRETQYF
clone size: NA; D gene: TRBD1; V gene: TRBV10-3; J gene: TRBJ2-2; CDR3 DNA: TGTGCCATCGGGACAGAGAACACCGGGGAGCTGTTTTTT; CDR3 protein: CAIGTENTGELFF
clone size: NA; D gene: NA; V gene: TRBV18; J gene: TRBJ2-5; CDR3 DNA: TGTGCCAGCTCACCGCGGGGAGCCCAAGAGACCCAGTACTTC; CDR3 protein: CASSPRGAQETQYF